This T cell receptor beta chain was documented in a study of T cell clones after liver transplantation. Libraries were prepared by immunoSEQ multiplex PCR; TCRdb keeps only in-frame clonotypes and omits some of them. The sample yields 95,000 to 110,000 clones, about 86% seen once. Trimming stripped 1 base from V and 5 bases from J, with 11 bases between. The CDR3 is 13 residues long. The V gene's germline CDR1 is SQVTM and CDR2 ANQGSEA. The sample in question was CD4+ T cells from blood, obtained around 44 months after liver transplant. The V and J genes are TRBV29-1 and TRBJ2-5, with unresolved D. The TCR originated in a human patient who received a liver transplant. These T cells may partly come from the graft donor. The CDR3 nucleotides are TGCAGCGTTGAAGGGCACTTAGGGGAGACCCAGTACTTC. Its translation: CSVEGHLGETQYF.